This is a list of T cell receptor beta chains from one sample in a study of blood T cell repertoires in COVID-19. Sequencing was performed with immunoSEQ multiplex PCR; in TCRdb, only in-frame clones are kept and a portion is missing. The repertoire consists of about 59,000 clones, with 90% to 95% occurring once and the leading ten covering roughly 9%. The specimen sequenced was peripheral blood. The receptor set was obtained from a human donor in a cohort sampled during active COVID-19. Each CDR3 is given with its conserved first and last residue. A D gene is named only where the DNA matches it firmly. Clone size is not always given. Where it is, it says once, few, many or a class for expanded clones.

J	length	D	size	V	CDR3	DNA
TRBJ1-2	14	NA	once	TRBV29-1	CSAERQGLGYGYTF	TGCAGCGCCGAAAGGCAGGGGCTGGGCTATGGCTACACCTTC
TRBJ2-7	15	NA	NA	TRBV7-9	CASSLVNAGSSEQYF	TGTGCCAGCAGCTTAGTGAACGCGGGATCCAGCGAGCAGTACTTC
TRBJ2-3	16	TRBD2	NA	TRBV24-1	CATSDFEAGDTDTQYF	TGTGCCACCAGTGATTTCGAGGCGGGGGACACAGATACGCAGTATTTT
TRBJ2-1	16	TRBD1	NA	TRBV10-3	CAISDQVGTGHNEQFF	TGTGCCATCAGTGACCAAGTAGGGACAGGGCACAATGAGCAGTTCTTC
TRBJ2-7	14	TRBD2	NA	TRBV18	CASSPLGTRDEQYF	TGTGCCAGCTCTCCACTCGGGACTAGGGACGAGCAGTACTTC
TRBJ2-3	12	NA	NA	TRBV12-3/TRBV12-4	CASSFFPDTQYF	TGTGCCAGCAGTTTCTTCCCAGATACGCAGTATTTT
TRBJ2-1	15	TRBD1	NA	TRBV28	CASRTGTGGYNEQFF	TGTGCCAGCAGAACCGGGACAGGGGGGTACAATGAGCAGTTCTTC
TRBJ2-5	13	NA	NA	TRBV28	CASSFQIQETQYF	TGTGCCAGCAGTTTCCAAATCCAAGAGACCCAGTACTTC
TRBJ2-3	14	TRBD1	NA	TRBV30	CAWSKGQSTDTQYF	TGTGCCTGGAGTAAGGGACAGAGCACAGATACGCAGTATTTT
TRBJ2-7	17	TRBD2	NA	TRBV3-1/TRBV3-2	CASRPSSGGPKPYEQYF	TGTGCCAGCAGGCCCTCTAGCGGGGGCCCGAAACCCTACGAGCAGTACTTC
TRBJ2-1	14	TRBD2	NA	TRBV7-3	CASSWGGGRNEQFF	TGTGCCAGCAGCTGGGGCGGGGGGCGCAATGAGCAGTTCTTC
TRBJ2-5	15	TRBD1	NA	TRBV19	CASSIFRGHGETQYF	TGTGCCAGTAGTATTTTCAGGGGGCATGGAGAGACCCAGTACTTC
TRBJ2-3	18	TRBD2	once	TRBV5-1	CASSLGDLAGAVADTQYF	TGCGCCAGCAGCTTGGGCGATCTAGCGGGAGCGGTAGCAGATACGCAGTATTTT
TRBJ1-2	15	NA	once	TRBV5-5	CASSLEPRGDYGYTF	TGTGCCAGCAGCTTGGAGCCCCGGGGGGACTATGGCTACACCTTC
TRBJ2-7	17	TRBD2	once	TRBV10-3	CAISDRASGRAVHEQYF	TGTGCCATCAGTGATCGCGCTAGCGGGAGGGCTGTCCACGAGCAGTACTTC
TRBJ2-7	14	TRBD1	NA	TRBV6-2/TRBV6-3	CASSYRGPTYEQYF	TGTGCCAGCAGTTACAGGGGGCCAACCTACGAGCAGTACTTC
TRBJ1-3	15	TRBD1	NA	TRBV7-2	CASSSDRGSGNTIYF	TGTGCCAGCAGCTCCGACAGGGGGTCGGGGAACACCATATATTTT